This T cell receptor beta chain was sequenced for a study of OX40 agonist ivuxolimab in advanced cancers. In the case of this clone: Its cognate antigen is unknown.

CDR1 and CDR2 (germline): SGHRS, YFSETQ. Trimming removed 4 bases at V and 5 bases at J, with 24 bases between. This CDR3 spans 17 amino acids. Study-level results: Among T cells, CD8+ cells averaged more expanded clones than CD4+ cells.

Sequencing used immunoSEQ multiplex PCR; TCRdb keeps in-frame clones, though not all of them. This sample has tens of thousands of clones, with 65% to 90% found just once. The chain links TRBV5-1 to TRBJ2-5, with a tentative D call TRBD2 (6 bases). The sequence was collected from an adult with an advanced solid tumor such as melanoma, head and neck, liver or kidney cancer. Sequencing was performed on CD4+ or CD8+ T cells sorted from blood, taken in a trial of the OX40 agonist ivuxolimab. Here the CDR3 DNA reads TGCGCCAGCAGCACGGCGGGGTTCCTCCCCGGTCCGGAGACCCAGTACTTC. Translating gives CASSTAGFLPGPETQYF. The full variable domain, in which reference TRBV5-1 and TRBJ2-5 provide the parts outside the CDR3, is KAGVTQTPRYLIKTRGQQVTLSCSPISGHRSVSWYQQTPGQGLQFLFEYFSETQRNKGNFPGRFSGRQFSNSRSEMNVSTLELGDSALYLCASSTAGFLPGPETQYFGPGTRLLVL.